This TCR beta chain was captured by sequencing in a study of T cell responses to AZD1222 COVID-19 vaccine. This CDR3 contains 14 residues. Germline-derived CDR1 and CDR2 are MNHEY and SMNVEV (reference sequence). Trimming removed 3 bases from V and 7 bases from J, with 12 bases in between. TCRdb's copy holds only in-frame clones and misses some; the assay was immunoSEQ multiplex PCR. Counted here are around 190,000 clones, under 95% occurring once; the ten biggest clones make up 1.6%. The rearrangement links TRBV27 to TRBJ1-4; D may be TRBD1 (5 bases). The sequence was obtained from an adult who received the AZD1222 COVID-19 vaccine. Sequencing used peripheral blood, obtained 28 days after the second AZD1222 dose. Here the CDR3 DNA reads TGTGCCAGCAGTTTTTCGGGGGTGGGTGAAAAACTGTTTTTT. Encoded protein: CASSFSGVGEKLFF.